The 25 T cell receptor beta chains reported below all come from one sample, sequenced in a study of blood T cell repertoires in COVID-19. The assay was immunoSEQ multiplex PCR, and TCRdb's table has in-frame clones only and misses some. Among 120,000 or so clones listed, about 80% were seen once. Sequenced: peripheral blood. The receptors shown here come from a woman in her fifties or sixties with acute or convalescent COVID-19.

The rearrangement uses TRBV30 and TRBJ2-2; 9 nucleotides match TRBD2. The CDR3 sequence is 15 residues long. Germline values: CDR1 GTSNPN, CDR2 SVGIG (reference sequence). The V segment lost 1 base and the J segment 4 bases; nucleotides outside the gene matches: 4. CDR3 sequence reads: CAWSGGGRGTGELFF. The CDR3 bases are TGTGCCTGGAGTGGGGGCGGGAGGGGCACCGGGGAGCTGTTTTTT.

Only a few counts were recorded for this clone. The chain links TRBV6-6 to TRBJ1-1; maybe TRBD1 (5 bases). The CDR3 runs to 12 residues. CDR1 is MNHNY and CDR2 is SVGAGI in the germline V gene (reference sequence). The V end lost 8 bases, the J end lost 8 bases, and 15 bases lay between the germline ends. This CDR3 is CASGGNQYEAFF. The CDR3 DNA follows: TGTGCCAGCGGGGGGAACCAATACGAAGCTTTCTTT.

CDR3 sequence: CASSIGSSGTEQYF. DNA for the CDR3: TGTGCCAGCAGTATCGGGAGCTCTGGGACCGAGCAGTACTTC. The genes are TRBV28 and TRBJ2-7; TRBD2 might be the D (6 bases). V was pared by 5 bases and J by 6 bases, with 17 bases between. The CDR3 extends over 14 amino acids. Germline V gene lookup returns CDR1 MDHEN and CDR2 SYDVKM.

V and J are TRBV28 and TRBJ2-3, with 9 nucleotides matching TRBD2. Germline assignment: CDR1 MDHEN and CDR2 SYDVKM. The CDR3 is 14 residues long. The V gene end was trimmed by 6 bases and the J gene end by 6 bases; junction bases not matched to a gene: 7. CDR3 region: CASSSAGGRDTQYF. CDR3 DNA sequence: TGTGCCAGCAGCTCGGCGGGAGGGCGGGATACGCAGTATTTT.

The V call is TRBV11-2, the J call TRBJ2-1; possible D gene TRBD2, 5 bases. Germline CDR1 and CDR2: SGHAT and FQNNGV. The CDR3 has 16 amino acids. V lost 3 bases to trimming and J lost 4 bases, with 16 bases between them. CDR3 region: CASSFRFAGGYNEQFF. CDR3 DNA: TGTGCCAGCAGCTTCCGTTTCGCGGGTGGGTACAATGAGCAGTTCTTC.

V and J are TRBV2 and TRBJ2-6, with D possibly TRBD1 on 5 matching bases. V was trimmed by 6 bases and J by 0 bases, leaving 15 bases between them. CDR1 and CDR2 (germline): SNHLY, FYNNEI. CDR3 length: 17 amino acids. CDR3 region: CASSEDIGDSGANVLTF. The CDR3 nucleotides read TGTGCCAGCAGCGAGGACATAGGAGACTCTGGGGCCAACGTCCTGACTTTC.

The chain carries TRBV7-2 and TRBJ1-2; the match to TRBD1 covers 8 bases. The length of the CDR3 is 16 residues. After removal of 0 bases from V and 5 bases from J, the junction contained 8 bases not matched to a gene. Germline loops: CDR1 SGHTA, CDR2 FQGNSA. For the CDR3, the DNA is TGTGCCAGCAGCTTAGCGTACAGGGGGAACGATTATGGCTACACCTTC. As protein: CASSLAYRGNDYGYTF.

V is TRBV10-3 and J is TRBJ2-2, with D possibly being TRBD1 (5 bases). The CDR3 runs 14 residues. Trimming shortened V by 10 bases and J by 0 bases, and 12 bases separated the two germline ends. The germline V gene has CDR1 ENHRY and CDR2 SYGVKD. The CDR3 is CATAGATNTGELFF. CDR3 nucleotide sequence: TGTGCCACCGCTGGGGCGACGAACACCGGGGAGCTGTTTTTT.

CDR3 amino acids: CASILTGSVQPQHF. CDR3 nucleotide sequence: TGTGCCAGTATCTTAACGGGATCGGTTCAGCCCCAGCATTTT. The chain couples TRBV28 to TRBJ1-5; no reliable D call. This CDR3 is 14 amino acids long. V was cut by 9 bases and J by 6 bases, with 18 bases left in between. Germline loops: CDR1 MDHEN, CDR2 SYDVKM.

J is TRBJ1-1 and V is TRBV21-1; the table's TRBD1 call for D was not verified on the DNA. TRBV21-1 is a listed pseudogene. This CDR3 has 16 amino acids. DNA of the CDR3: TGTGCCAGCAGCGCCCCAGGGAATGCCGTGAACACTGAAGCTTTCTTT. Translation: CASSAPGNAVNTEAFF.

The J gene is TRBJ1-1, the V gene TRBV19; no definite D call. CDR3 length: 13 residues. Germline loops: CDR1 LNHDA, CDR2 SQIVND (reference sequence). V was clipped by 1 base and J by 5 bases, with 8 bases between them. The CDR3 DNA sequence: TGTGCCAGTAGTATAGCAGTTCGAACTGAAGCTTTCTTT. The encoded protein is CASSIAVRTEAFF.

This clone came up once. This rearrangement joins TRBV19 to TRBJ1-5; no reliable D call. Trimming pared 0 bases from V and 2 bases from J, leaving 17 bases between. CDR3 length equals 18 residues. Germline CDR1 is LNHDA and CDR2 is SQIVND (reference sequence). The CDR3 sequence: CASSIDRKGGLGNQPQHF. CDR3 DNA: TGTGCCAGTAGTATAGATCGGAAAGGAGGGCTCGGCAATCAGCCCCAGCATTTT.

V usage is TRBV7-3 and J usage is TRBJ2-3, with D unresolved. V lost 5 bases and J lost 1, with 7 bases in between. The CDR3 sequence is 13 residues long. CDR1 is SGHTA, CDR2 FQGTGA, per germline. CDR3 DNA: TGTGCCAGCAGCACTACTGGCACAGATACGCAGTATTTT. Its protein product is CASSTTGTDTQYF.

This clone was detected once. This chain uses TRBV15 with TRBJ2-1; 10 bases are a match to TRBD2. With 0 bases clipped from V and 9 bases from J, the junction kept 8 bases outside the gene matches. The CDR3 extends over 16 amino acids. Germline assignment: CDR1 LNHNV and CDR2 YYDKDF (reference sequence). The CDR3 region is CATSRDLQRGGAEQFF. CDR3 DNA: TGTGCCACCAGCAGAGATCTTCAGCGGGGGGGCGCTGAGCAGTTCTTC.

The chain employs TRBV20-1 and TRBJ2-7; D may be TRBD1 (5 bases). The CDR3 is 13 amino acids. Germline lookup yields CDR1 DFQATT and CDR2 SNEGSKA (reference sequence). Trimming took off 3 bases at V and 3 bases at J, with 12 bases between the two ends. The DNA of the CDR3 is TGCAGTGCTAGTGCGACAGCGAACTACGAGCAGTACTTC. This sequence encodes CSASATANYEQYF.

A few counts support this clone. This chain uses TRBV19 with TRBJ1-2; maybe TRBD1 (5 bases). Trimming took 7 bases from V and 7 from J, leaving 13 bases between them. Germline CDR1 is LNHDA and CDR2 is SQIVND (reference sequence). The CDR3 extends over 12 amino acids. The CDR3 DNA is TGTGCCAGTAAGAGGCAGGGTGGTGGCTACACCTTC. Its translation: CASKRQGGGYTF.

This chain uses TRBV7-9 with TRBJ1-2; D gene unclear. This CDR3 is built from 11 residues. With 1 base removed from V and 10 bases from J, the gap between germline ends came to 7 bases. CDR1 SEHNR and CDR2 FQNEAQ come from the germline V gene (reference sequence). The DNA for the CDR3 is TGTGCCAGCAGCTTAGACAGTCCCTACACCTTC. This codes for CASSLDSPYTF.

The gene calls are TRBV18 and TRBJ1-2, with TRBD1 matching over 8 bases. This CDR3 is 14 amino acids long. Germline assignment: CDR1 KGHSH and CDR2 LQKENI. The V gene end was trimmed by 6 bases and the J gene end by 6 bases; junction bases not matched to a gene: 9. CDR3 sequence: CASSLGQGDHGYTF. The CDR3 DNA reads as TGTGCCAGCTCCCTCGGACAGGGTGATCATGGCTACACCTTC.

CDR3 loop: CASSGWDRIFYGYTF. As DNA, the CDR3 is TGTGCCAGCAGCGGCTGGGACAGAATCTTTTATGGCTACACCTTC. The gene calls are TRBV13 and TRBJ1-2; 7 bases are shared with TRBD1. Germline CDR1 and CDR2: PRHDT and FYEKMQ (reference sequence). The CDR3 runs 15 residues. Trimming took 5 bases from V and 5 from J; bases not matched to a gene: 11.

The gene calls are TRBV7-9 and TRBJ2-1; TRBD2 matches 8 bases. The CDR3 spans 14 residues. Trimming at V came to 6 bases and at J to 5 bases, leaving 6 bases not matched to a gene. Germline V gives CDR1 SEHNR, CDR2 FQNEAQ (reference sequence). CDR3 amino acids: CASSNSGINNEQFF. CDR3 bases: TGTGCCAGCAGTAATAGCGGGATTAACAATGAGCAGTTCTTC. Complete variable domain (other parts from reference TRBV7-9 and TRBJ2-1): DTGVSQNPRHKITKRGQNVTFRCDPISEHNRLYWYRQTLGQGPEFLTYFQNEAQLEKSRLLSDRFSAERPKGSFSTLEIQRTEQGDSAMYLCASSNSGINNEQFFGPGTRLTVL.

The gene calls are TRBV28 and TRBJ1-2; TRBD1 might be the D (5 bases). Germline loops: CDR1 MDHEN, CDR2 SYDVKM. The length of the CDR3 is 12 residues. V was shortened by 4 bases and J by 4 bases, with 7 bases between the two germline ends. The CDR3, as DNA: TGTGCCAGCAGTTACGGGGGCTATGGCTACACCTTC. Protein product: CASSYGGYGYTF.

The chain links TRBV5-5 to TRBJ1-4, with 8 bases lining up with TRBD1. This CDR3 comprises 15 residues. CDR1 SGHKS and CDR2 YYEKEE come from the germline V gene (reference sequence). The junction had 2 bases not matched to a gene; V was cut back by 0 bases and J by 4 bases. The CDR3 coding sequence is TGTGCCAGCAGCTTGGCGGGACAGGATAATGAAAAACTGTTTTTT. Protein: CASSLAGQDNEKLFF.

The chain is built from TRBV5-1 and TRBJ2-1, with 12 bases identical to TRBD2. Germline-derived CDR1 and CDR2 are SGHRS and YFSETQ. CDR3 length: 15 amino acids. The trim removed 2 bases at V and 7 bases at J, leaving 4 bases unmatched. In nucleotides, the CDR3 is TGCGCCAGCAGCTTCACTAGCGGGGGGAGGAATGAGCAGTTCTTC. This translates into CASSFTSGGRNEQFF.

The chain combines TRBV5-1 with TRBJ2-1, with 7 bases aligning to TRBD2. This CDR3 is 14 amino acids long. The V and J ends lost 4 bases and 3 bases, in that order; junction bases with no gene match: 4. Germline V gene lookup returns CDR1 SGHRS and CDR2 YFSETQ. The CDR3 bases are TGCGCCAGCAGCACCTCTAGCGGCTACAATGAGCAGTTCTTC. This codes for CASSTSSGYNEQFF.

CDR3 loop: CATSRDLQGNSPLHF. The CDR3 DNA follows: TGTGCCACCAGCAGAGATCTACAGGGAAATTCACCCCTCCACTTT. This chain joins TRBV15 and TRBJ1-6; possible D gene TRBD1, 6 bases. The V gene lost 0 bases and the J gene lost 7 bases, with 10 bases spanning the gap. The CDR3 spans 15 residues. Germline V gene sequence: CDR1 LNHNV, CDR2 YYDKDF (reference sequence).